One and the same sample provided the 28 T cell receptor beta chains below, sequenced in a study of blood T cell repertoires in COVID-19. Only in-frame clones appear in the TCRdb table, and some are missing; sequencing was by immunoSEQ multiplex PCR. Of 50,000 to 75,000 clones listed, about 80% were seen once; the top ten hold 50%. Sequenced input: peripheral blood. The receptors were gathered from a woman of 80 years or more with acute or convalescent COVID-19.

The chain has TRBV18 and TRBJ2-7; TRBD2 is a possible D gene (6 bases). Trimming left V 7 bases short and J 7 bases short, with 14 bases between. The CDR3 is made up of 12 amino acids. Germline V lookup: CDR1 KGHSH, CDR2 LQKENI. The CDR3 bases are TGTGCCAGCTGGGGGGACGCGCAAGAGCAGTACTTC. Its translation is CASWGDAQEQYF.

This clone was observed once. The DNA of the CDR3 is TGTGCCAGCAGCTTGGTGGGGCCAGGGAACACCGGGGAGCTGTTTTTT. Translating gives CASSLVGPGNTGELFF. The chain combines TRBV5-4 with TRBJ2-2; D may be TRBD1 (5 bases). Germline V lookup: CDR1 SGHNT, CDR2 YYREEE (reference sequence). This CDR3 contains 16 residues. The ends were cut back, 0 bases at V and 1 base at J, with 10 bases in the middle.

The chain has TRBV10-1 and TRBJ2-1; 10 nucleotides align to TRBD2. V lost 5 bases, J lost 7 bases, and 8 bases stayed unmatched. The CDR3 has 15 amino acids. Per germline, CDR1 WNHNN and CDR2 SYGVQD (reference sequence). This CDR3 is CASSQEGLATNEQFF. The CDR3, as DNA: TGCGCCAGCAGTCAGGAGGGACTAGCGACAAATGAGCAGTTCTTC.

The chain couples TRBV9 to TRBJ2-7; the D gene is possibly TRBD1 (6 bases). In germline, CDR1 is SGDLS, CDR2 YYNGEE. This CDR3 comprises 15 residues. Trimming left V 4 bases short and J 2 bases short, with 16 bases between. CDR3 DNA sequence: TGTGCCAGCAGCCGGAGGACAGACTTAACCTACGAGCAGTACTTC. This sequence encodes CASSRRTDLTYEQYF.

This sequence joins TRBV6-6 and TRBJ2-1; weak D call: TRBD2 (7 bases). The germline gives CDR1 MNHNY, CDR2 SVGAGI (reference sequence). Trimming took off 5 bases at V and 9 bases at J, with 23 bases between the two ends. This CDR3 has 16 residues. The CDR3 sequence: CASSQFTGRGKGEQFF. The CDR3 coding sequence is TGTGCCAGCAGTCAATTCACAGGGCGGGGGAAAGGTGAGCAGTTCTTC.

This clone has a handful of counts. The chain uses TRBV5-1 and TRBJ1-1; weak D call: TRBD1 (5 bases). The CDR3 contains 14 residues. V was clipped by 4 bases and J by 1 base, with 11 bases between them. Looked up from germline, CDR1 is SGHRS and CDR2 is YFSETQ. The CDR3 DNA sequence: TGCGCCAGCAGCCCTAACACAGGGAACACTGAAGCTTTCTTT. The encoded protein is CASSPNTGNTEAFF. The entire variable domain, with the rest obtained from reference TRBV5-1 and TRBJ1-1, is as follows: KAGVTQTPRYLIKTRGQQVTLSCSPISGHRSVSWYQQTPGQGLQFLFEYFSETQRNKGNFPGRFSGRQFSNSRSEMNVSTLELGDSALYLCASSPNTGNTEAFFGQGTRLTVV.

V and J are TRBV28 and TRBJ1-2; perhaps TRBD1 as D (6 bases). The V end was cut by 7 bases, the J end by 0 bases, with 18 bases between. The germline V gene has CDR1 MDHEN and CDR2 SYDVKM. The CDR3 extends over 16 amino acids. CDR3 sequence (DNA): TGTGCCAGCATTACGGGGGGGCAGGCTTCTAACTATGGCTACACCTTC. Its protein product is CASITGGQASNYGYTF.

The chain carries TRBV7-3 and TRBJ2-7, with D possibly TRBD2 on 6 matching bases. The CDR3 sequence is 15 residues long. V shed 5 bases and J shed 6 bases, with 20 bases lying between them. Germline V gene lookup returns CDR1 SGHTA and CDR2 FQGTGA. Here the CDR3 DNA reads TGTGCCAGCAGCCCCACGGCGGGACCCCGGGGCGAGCAGTACTTC. As protein: CASSPTAGPRGEQYF.

The V gene is TRBV27, the J gene TRBJ2-5; TRBD1 matches 11 bases. With V trimmed by 5 bases and J by 1 base, 6 bases remained unmatched. There are 16 residues in the CDR3. CDR1 MNHEY and CDR2 SMNVEV come from the germline V gene (reference sequence). CDR3 in DNA: TGTGCCAGCAGTCCACAGGACAGGGGGCTCCAAGAGACCCAGTACTTC. It yields the protein CASSPQDRGLQETQYF.

The chain uses TRBV24-1 and TRBJ1-5, with 8 bases fitting TRBD1. V was pared by 5 bases and J by 6 bases, with 5 bases of the junction left unmatched. The V gene's germline CDR1 is KGHDR and CDR2 SFDVKD. CDR3 size: 14 residues. CDR3 sequence reads: CATSVQGATQPQHF. The CDR3 nucleotides are TGTGCCACCAGTGTGCAGGGGGCCACTCAGCCCCAGCATTTT.

This rearrangement joins TRBV4-1 to TRBJ2-2; D may be TRBD2 (5 bases). Germline CDR1 MGHRA, CDR2 YSYEKL. The CDR3 is 15 residues long. V lost 4 bases and J 6 bases, leaving 15 bases between the germline ends. The CDR3 nucleotides are TGCGCCAGCAGCCTGATAGCGTCCGGAGCCGGGGAGCTGTTTTTT. Its protein product is CASSLIASGAGELFF.

This chain joins TRBV11-1 and TRBJ1-4; a weak D match, TRBD1 (6 bases). The germline V gene has CDR1 SGHAT and CDR2 FQDESV (reference sequence). This CDR3 is 15 amino acids long. V was clipped by 4 bases and J by 5 bases, with 14 bases between them. The DNA for the CDR3 is TGTGCCAGCAGCTCAGGGGCCGTCAGGAATGAAAAACTGTTTTTT. Its translation: CASSSGAVRNEKLFF.

This clone was seen a few times. The chain recombines TRBV2 with TRBJ2-1; D is uncertain. Per germline, CDR1 SNHLY and CDR2 FYNNEI. This CDR3 region has 13 residues. Trimming removed 4 bases at V and 5 bases at J, with 9 bases between. CDR3 bases: TGTGCCAGCAGTGTGATCGAGCACAATGAGCAGTTCTTC. This encodes CASSVIEHNEQFF.

The rearrangement uses TRBV7-9 and TRBJ1-1, with D possibly matching TRBD1 (6 bases). The V gene lost 5 bases and the J gene lost 7 bases, with 14 bases spanning the gap. The CDR3 is made up of 13 amino acids. Germline V CDR1 and CDR2: SEHNR, FQNEAQ (reference sequence). CDR3 sequence: CASSLQGRDEAFF. CDR3 DNA sequence: TGTGCCAGCAGCCTACAGGGTCGGGATGAAGCTTTCTTT.

The rearrangement links TRBV7-2 to TRBJ1-6, with 8 nucleotides matching TRBD1. Germline loops: CDR1 SGHTA, CDR2 FQGNSA. There are 15 residues in the CDR3. J was trimmed by 10 bases and V by 5 bases; bases with no gene match: 10. The CDR3 bases are TGTGCCAGCAGCCCCCGGACAGGGACAGAATCACCCCTCCACTTT. Translating it yields CASSPRTGTESPLHF.

The chain employs TRBV5-5 and TRBJ2-7; no clear D. V lost 4 bases, J lost 5 bases, and 10 bases lay in between. There are 12 residues in the CDR3. CDR1 is SGHKS, CDR2 YYEKEE, per germline (reference sequence). This CDR3 reads CASSTAFDEQYF. The CDR3 DNA is TGTGCCAGCAGCACAGCATTTGACGAGCAGTACTTC.

This clone was found once. Other DNA sequences in the same sample also yield this CDR3. The chain combines TRBV9 with TRBJ2-1; 9 bases match TRBD2. The trim removed 2 bases at V and 3 bases at J, leaving 3 bases unmatched. Looked up from germline, CDR1 is SGDLS and CDR2 is YYNGEE. The CDR3 extends over 15 amino acids. CDR3 amino acids: CASSVTSGDYNEQFF. For the CDR3, the DNA is TGTGCCAGCAGCGTGACTAGCGGAGACTACAATGAGCAGTTCTTC.

The chain couples TRBV6-5 to TRBJ1-1, with 8 bases matching TRBD1. Germline CDR1 and CDR2: MNHEY and SVGAGI. The length of the CDR3 is 13 residues. Germline trimming cut 7 bases from V and 2 bases from J; bases unmatched to any gene: 3. This CDR3 reads CASTDRANTEAFF. The CDR3 nucleotides read TGTGCCAGCACGGACAGGGCTAACACTGAAGCTTTCTTT.

J is TRBJ2-7 and V is TRBV5-1, with TRBD1 matching over 9 bases. V lost 4 bases, J lost 2 bases, and 10 bases stayed unmatched. Germline CDR1 SGHRS, CDR2 YFSETQ. CDR3 length: 16 amino acids. The CDR3 loop is CASSPVPGQGTYEQYF. Here the CDR3 DNA reads TGCGCCAGCAGCCCGGTCCCGGGACAGGGAACCTACGAGCAGTACTTC.

The gene calls are TRBV7-9 and TRBJ1-3; D is perhaps TRBD1 (6 bases). Trimming cost V 9 bases and J 0 bases, with 27 bases left between them. The germline V gene encodes CDR1 SEHNR and CDR2 FQNEAQ (reference sequence). The CDR3 has 19 residues. The CDR3 DNA follows: TGTGCCAGTGGGGAAACGGGCAGGGGACGAGGGACCTCTGGAAACACCATATATTTT. Translated, it gives CASGETGRGRGTSGNTIYF.

The chain employs TRBV28 and TRBJ2-7, with TRBD2 matching 13 bases. Germline trimming cut 6 bases from V and 3 bases from J; bases unmatched to any gene: 5. CDR3 length: 15 residues. Germline CDR1 MDHEN, CDR2 SYDVKM. CDR3 sequence: CASSLGTSGNYEQYF. In DNA, the CDR3 is TGTGCCAGCAGCCTCGGGACTAGCGGGAACTACGAGCAGTACTTC.

This clone appeared a few times. The chain carries TRBV2 and TRBJ2-7; D not resolved. This CDR3 contains 14 residues. Germline loops: CDR1 SNHLY, CDR2 FYNNEI. V was pared by 4 bases and J by 2 bases, with 12 bases between. CDR3 region: CASSGLAAAYEQYF. CDR3 bases: TGTGCCAGCAGTGGGTTAGCTGCGGCCTACGAGCAGTACTTC.

This clone was counted only a few times. The gene calls are TRBV2 and TRBJ2-1, with unresolved D. Germline CDR1 and CDR2: SNHLY and FYNNEI. The V end was cut by 1 base, the J end by 6 bases, with 13 bases between. The CDR3 runs to 15 residues. The CDR3 sequence: CASSEVRFNGNEQFF. CDR3 in DNA: TGTGCCAGCAGTGAAGTACGCTTCAACGGCAATGAGCAGTTCTTC.

The genes are TRBV7-3 and TRBJ2-1, with a weak D call TRBD2 (5 bases). Trimming took 7 bases from V and 0 from J, leaving 16 bases between them. The V gene's germline CDR1 is SGHTA and CDR2 FQGTGA. The CDR3 contains 16 residues. The CDR3 reads CASTPSVGSSYNEQFF. Written as DNA, the CDR3 is TGTGCCAGCACCCCAAGTGTGGGGAGCTCCTACAATGAGCAGTTCTTC. Supplemented by reference TRBV7-3 and TRBJ2-1, the full variable domain reads GAGVSQTPSNKVTEKGKYVELRCDPISGHTALYWYRQSLGQGPEFLIYFQGTGAADDSGLPNDRFFAVRPEGSVSTLKIQRTERGDSAVYLCASTPSVGSSYNEQFFGPGTRLTVL.

This chain links TRBV24-1 with TRBJ2-3; 11 bases fit TRBD1. The CDR3 runs to 15 residues. The ends lost 4 bases at V and 4 bases at J; junction bases unmatched: 3. Looked up from germline, CDR1 is KGHDR and CDR2 is SFDVKD. The CDR3 protein is CATSDPGQGADTQYF. Written as DNA, the CDR3 is TGTGCCACCAGTGACCCGGGACAGGGGGCAGATACGCAGTATTTT.

This clone was seen more than once but under ten times. The chain links TRBV11-2 to TRBJ1-2; D may be TRBD1 (6 bases). V was clipped by 4 bases and J by 0 bases, with 12 bases between them. Germline V gives CDR1 SGHAT, CDR2 FQNNGV. This CDR3 is built from 15 residues. The CDR3 nucleotides read TGTGCCAGCAGCTCCATACAGGGCACTAACTATGGCTACACCTTC. This translates into CASSSIQGTNYGYTF. The full variable domain, rest sourced from reference TRBV11-2 and TRBJ1-2, is EAGVAQSPRYKIIEKRQSVAFWCNPISGHATLYWYQQILGQGPKLLIQFQNNGVVDDSQLPKDRFSAERLKGVDSTLKIQPAKLEDSAVYLCASSSIQGTNYGYTFGSGTRLTVV.

This clone appeared a few times. The chain uses TRBV3-1 (or the pseudogene TRBV3-2) and TRBJ2-1, with D maybe TRBD2 (5 bases). The CDR3 runs 12 residues. Germline lookup yields CDR1 LGHDT and CDR2 YNNKEL (reference sequence). Trimming removed 1 base from V and 10 bases from J, with 8 bases in between. The CDR3 DNA reads as TGTGCCAGCAGCCAAGGTAGGAGGGAGCAGTTCTTC. It encodes CASSQGRREQFF.

The rearrangement uses TRBV24-1 and TRBJ2-1, with 9 bases that match TRBD1. Trimming took 2 bases from V and 8 from J; bases not matched to a gene: 9. Per germline, CDR1 KGHDR and CDR2 SFDVKD. The CDR3 covers 16 residues. In DNA, the CDR3 is TGTGCCACCAGTGATTGGGGGACAGGGTCGATGGATGAGCAGTTCTTC. The encoded protein is CATSDWGTGSMDEQFF.